The 17 T cell receptor beta chains below all came from one sample that was sequenced in a study of T cell repertoires in cytomegalovirus infection. MiXCR was run by TCRdb on the reads, yielding one entry per CDR3 protein. The top ten clones hold roughly 12% of a sample with fewer than 1,000,000 distinct CDR3 sequences, roughly 31% of them seen once. Antigens of these TCRs are unknown. Source: cultured CD8+ T cells from PBMCs, taken from culture after CMV antigen stimulation. These receptors came from a human donor in good health (CMV status not recorded). Some clones in this sample may be carry-over from other donors' samples.

This clonotype has only a few counts. The V gene is TRBV7-9, the J gene TRBJ2-7; no reliable D call. Germline CDR1 is SEHNR and CDR2 is FQNEAQ (reference sequence). Trimming removed 1 base from V and 12 bases from J, with 13 bases in between. This CDR3 region has 12 residues. CDR3 nucleotides: TGTGCCAGCAGCTTAGAGCCGGGCCTGACGTACTTC. Encoded protein: CASSLEPGLTYF.

This clonotype came up a few times. The rearrangement uses TRBV4-3 and TRBJ2-5, with D uncertain. Germline lookup yields CDR1 LGHNA and CDR2 YSLEER. The CDR3 has 14 amino acids. Trimming removed 0 bases at V and 5 bases at J, with 10 bases between. DNA for the CDR3: TGCGCCAGCAGCCAAGATTACCTAATCGAGACCCAGTACTTC. Protein: CASSQDYLIETQYF.

This clonotype has a count of ten or more. V and J are TRBV6-2 or TRBV6-3 and TRBJ2-2; unclear D gene. In germline, CDR1 is MNHEY, CDR2 SVGEGT. Trimming pared 0 bases from V and 4 bases from J, leaving 6 bases between. CDR3 length equals 14 residues. The CDR3 coding sequence is TGTGCCAGCAGTTACTCTTTTCCCACCGGGGAGCTGTTTTTT. Residues: CASSYSFPTGELFF.

The CDR3: CASSWPGQGYGYTF. CDR3 bases: TGTGCCAGCAGCTGGCCGGGGCAGGGCTATGGCTACACCTTC. The chain carries TRBV7-9 and TRBJ1-2; tentatively, D is TRBD1 (5 bases). The V end was cut by 4 bases, the J end by 4 bases, with 13 bases between. The CDR3 consists of 14 residues. In germline, CDR1 is SEHNR, CDR2 FQNEAQ (reference sequence).

This clonotype was seen at least ten times. The chain employs TRBV7-8 and TRBJ2-7; tentatively, D is TRBD2 (7 bases). The germline V and J ends were trimmed by 5 bases and 4 bases, with 15 bases remaining between them. The germline CDR1 and CDR2 sequences are SGHVS and FQNEAQ. The CDR3 has 14 amino acids. DNA of the CDR3: TGTGCCAGCAGCCTAGGGGGGGGCGGGTACGAGCAGTACGTC. This codes for CASSLGGGGYEQYV.

This clonotype showed up just a few times. V gene TRBV6-2 or TRBV6-3 combines with J gene TRBJ1-1; no clear D. V was shortened by 0 bases and J by 5 bases, with 13 bases between the two germline ends. Germline V gives CDR1 MNHEY, CDR2 SVGEGT. This CDR3 has 15 amino acids. DNA of the CDR3: TGTGCCAGCAGTTACTCAAGAGGGCTTCTAACTGAAGCTTTCTTT. The encoded protein is CASSYSRGLLTEAFF.

The gene calls are TRBV7-6 and TRBJ2-5; D gene unclear. CDR1 and CDR2 (germline): SGHVS, FNYEAQ. The CDR3 spans 16 residues. The germline V and J ends were trimmed by 4 bases and 4 bases, with 19 bases remaining between them. The CDR3 nucleotides read TGTGCCAGCAGCTGGGTCCATTCGGAAAAGAGAGAGACCCAGTACTTC. This sequence encodes CASSWVHSEKRETQYF.

At least ten counts were recorded for this clonotype. The chain couples TRBV7-3 to TRBJ2-1; D perhaps matches TRBD1 (6 bases). CDR1 is SGHTA and CDR2 is FQGTGA in the germline V gene. This CDR3 has 15 amino acids. V shed 5 bases and J shed 6 bases, with 17 bases lying between them. CDR3 bases: TGTGCCAGCAGCATGCCGGGACAATCGGGCAATGAGCAGTTCTTC. It yields the protein CASSMPGQSGNEQFF.

The gene calls are TRBV29-1 and TRBJ1-2, with 8 bases that match TRBD1. The ends lost 3 bases at V and 5 bases at J; junction bases unmatched: 8. Germline V gene sequence: CDR1 SQVTM, CDR2 ANQGSEA. The CDR3 covers 14 residues. The CDR3 sequence is CSVESGGIVYGYTF. CDR3 bases: TGCAGCGTTGAGTCAGGGGGCATTGTTTATGGCTACACCTTC.

CDR3 in amino acids: CASSPRTGEFYNEQFF. CDR3 DNA sequence: TGTGCCAGCAGTCCCCGGACAGGAGAATTTTACAATGAGCAGTTCTTC. The V call is TRBV27, the J call TRBJ2-1, with 7 nucleotides matching TRBD1. From germline, CDR1 is MNHEY and CDR2 SMNVEV (reference sequence). The V gene end was trimmed by 5 bases and the J gene end by 4 bases; junction bases not matched to a gene: 11. The CDR3 contains 16 residues.

The chain joins TRBV6-2 or TRBV6-3 to TRBJ1-2, with 9 positions matching TRBD1. This CDR3 is built from 14 residues. V lost 5 bases, J lost 4 bases, and 5 bases stayed unmatched. CDR1 and CDR2 from the germline V gene are MNHEY and SVGEGT. The CDR3: CASSAPGQGYGYTF. The CDR3 DNA reads as TGTGCCAGCAGTGCCCCGGGACAGGGCTATGGCTACACCTTC.

This rearrangement joins TRBV6-2 or TRBV6-3 to TRBJ1-2; no definite D call. This CDR3 is built from 15 residues. Between the trimmed V and J ends, which lost 8 bases and 4 bases, there was a span of 20 bases. Per germline, CDR1 MNHEY and CDR2 SVGEGT. Here the CDR3 DNA reads TGTGCCAGCGGTCAAATAGCCCAGGCGATCTATGGCTACACCTTC. Its protein is CASGQIAQAIYGYTF.

V and J are TRBV23-1 and TRBJ1-5; no firm D call. TRBV23-1 is an open reading frame whose function is uncertain. CDR3 length: 15 residues. V lost 2 bases and J 2 bases, leaving 10 bases between the germline ends. Here the CDR3 reads CASSQPRRGNQPQHF. The CDR3 DNA sequence: TGCGCCAGCAGTCAACCTCGGCGAGGCAATCAGCCCCAGCATTTT.

This clonotype was picked up a small number of times. The V gene is TRBV7-9, the J gene TRBJ2-1, with 13 bases matching TRBD2. Germline values: CDR1 SEHNR, CDR2 FQNEAQ (reference sequence). CDR3 size: 16 residues. V was clipped by 5 bases and J by 7 bases; unmatched bases: 8. CDR3 in amino acids: CASSLTSGGAANEQFF. DNA of the CDR3: TGTGCCAGCAGCCTAACTAGCGGGGGGGCGGCGAATGAGCAGTTCTTC.

The chain joins TRBV29-1 to TRBJ1-1; D ambiguous. The CDR3 is 12 amino acids. Germline V gene lookup returns CDR1 SQVTM and CDR2 ANQGSEA. Trimming removed 6 bases at V and 8 bases at J, with 16 bases between. The CDR3 protein is CSVSPGQAEAFF. The CDR3 bases are TGCAGCGTCTCTCCTGGCCAGGCGGAAGCTTTCTTT. The full variable domain, its missing parts supplied by reference TRBV29-1 and TRBJ1-1, is SAVISQKPSRDICQRGTSLTIQCQVDSQVTMMFWYRQQPGQSLTLIATANQGSEATYESGFVIDKFPISRPNLTFSTLTVSNMSPEDSSIYLCSVSPGQAEAFFGQGTRLTVV.

This clonotype has just one count. CDR3 region: CASSRGDPSYNEQFF. The CDR3 nucleotides are TGCGCCAGCAGTAGGGGGGACCCCTCCTACAATGAGCAGTTCTTC. J is TRBJ2-1 and V is TRBV5-1; tentatively, D is TRBD1 or TRBD2 (6 bases each). The CDR3 spans 15 residues. Between the trimmed V and J ends, which lost 5 bases and 0 bases, there was a span of 12 bases. Germline assignment: CDR1 SGHRS and CDR2 YFSETQ.

This clonotype showed up just a few times. V gene TRBV29-1 combines with J gene TRBJ2-1; D is unclear. Trimming pared 8 bases from V and 5 bases from J, leaving 7 bases between. CDR1 is SQVTM and CDR2 is ANQGSEA in the germline V gene. The CDR3 loop spans 10 amino acids. Written as DNA, the CDR3 is TGCAGCCTTGGGGACAATGAGCAGTTCTTC. Its translation is CSLGDNEQFF.